Below, one T cell receptor (beta chain) is given with its context. Its antigen is unknown. Base qualities are missing; no much larger clone stands one base away. Instrument on record: Illumina HiSeq 2500. TCR beta libraries were prepared by quantitative 5'-RACE with molecular barcodes. In the original analysis: A new computational method, built on a probabilistic model of VDJ rearrangement, was used to identify disease-linked TCR variants. TCRdb reprocessed the public reads (quality trimming at Q25 with fastp, clone calling with MiXCR) and kept in-frame beta chains. Rows matching on CDR3 protein sequence are summarized as one entry with the most common DNA and genes. The V and J calls, along with clone size, are taken from TCRdb and not from the paper's own processing. The sample contains a few hundred thousand distinct CDR3 sequences, approximately 22% of them found a single time. The top ten clones comprise about an eighth of the sample.

This record comes from a study of CD8 T cells in ankylosing spondylitis (dated by TCRdb to 2015 to 2018). About the full investigation: The study profiled T cell receptor beta repertoires in healthy donors and ankylosing spondylitis patients to find disease-linked TCR variants. In total, the full study cohort was made up of nearly 110 healthy donors and approximately 27 ankylosing spondylitis patients. Peripheral blood was sampled, and synovial fluid was also collected from ankylosing spondylitis patients.

Study-wide conclusions, independent of this receptor: Blood from ankylosing spondylitis patients appeared to be characterized by a TCR beta motif made up of several highly homologous amino acid variants. The disease-linked clones were reported to be significantly enriched in matched synovial fluid samples from ankylosing spondylitis patients. Some of the motif variants had been reported before in the synovial fluid and blood of reactive arthritis patients, a finding that suggests common disease-initiation mechanisms. In peripheral blood, the disease-linked clones were found at relatively low frequencies and had a CD8+ phenotype.

Sequenced input: blood, either unsorted or a sorted T cell fraction (not recorded which). The source is a male donor with ankylosing spondylitis or in good health (not recorded which).

CDR3 reads: CASSFPVGEGYGYTF. The DNA sequence is given as TGTGCCAGCAGCTTTCCCGTAGGGGAGGGCTATGGCTACACCTTC. The rearrangement combines TRBV7-9 with TRBJ1-2; perhaps TRBD1 is the D gene, with 5 bases matching. Via the germline V gene (reference sequence), CDR1 is SEHNR and CDR2 FQNEAQ. V is pared back by 3 bases and J by 4 bases, with 15 bases lying between the germline termini. The CDR3 covers 15 residues, taking in both the cysteine and the phenylalanine. Only the CDR3 DNA stays, 45 bases, in frame from base 1.